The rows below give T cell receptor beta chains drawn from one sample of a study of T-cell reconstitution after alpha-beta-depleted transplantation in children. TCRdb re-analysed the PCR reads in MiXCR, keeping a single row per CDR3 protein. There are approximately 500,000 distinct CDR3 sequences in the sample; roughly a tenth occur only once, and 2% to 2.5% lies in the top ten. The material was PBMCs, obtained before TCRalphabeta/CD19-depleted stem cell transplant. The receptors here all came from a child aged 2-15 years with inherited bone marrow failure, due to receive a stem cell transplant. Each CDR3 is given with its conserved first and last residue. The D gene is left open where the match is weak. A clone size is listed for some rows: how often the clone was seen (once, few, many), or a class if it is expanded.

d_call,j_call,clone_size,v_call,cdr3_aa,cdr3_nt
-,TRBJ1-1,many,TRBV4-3,CASSQDRAAEAFF,TGCGCCAGCAGCCAAGACAGGGCTGCTGAAGCTTTCTTT
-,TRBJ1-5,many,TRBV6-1,CASSEFQPQHF,TGTGCCAGCAGTGAATTTCAGCCCCAGCATTTT
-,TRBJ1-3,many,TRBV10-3,CAISGGGLNTIYF,TGTGCCATCAGTGGAGGAGGGTTGAACACCATATATTTT
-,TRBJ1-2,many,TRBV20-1,CSASRDGAYGYTF,TGCAGTGCTAGCCGGGACGGAGCCTATGGCTACACCTTC
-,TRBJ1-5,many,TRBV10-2,CASSMVPYQPQHF,TGCGCCAGCTCCATGGTCCCTTACCAGCCCCAGCATTTT
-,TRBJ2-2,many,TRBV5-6,CASSAESNTGELFF,TGTGCCAGCAGCGCAGAATCGAACACCGGGGAGCTGTTTTTT
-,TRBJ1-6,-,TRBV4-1,CASSQDAAGTAYSPLHF,TGCGCCAGCAGCCAAGACGCCGCCGGGACGGCCTATTCACCCCTCCACTTT
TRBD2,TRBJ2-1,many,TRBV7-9,CASSPTAGNSYNEQFF,TGTGCCAGCAGCCCGACAGCGGGGAACTCCTACAATGAGCAGTTCTTC
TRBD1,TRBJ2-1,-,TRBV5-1,CASSGGTGRTYNEQFF,TGCGCCAGCAGCGGGGGGACAGGGCGGACCTACAATGAGCAGTTCTTC
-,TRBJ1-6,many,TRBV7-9,CASSLGVGNSPLHF,TGTGCCAGCAGCTTAGGAGTGGGGAATTCACCCCTCCACTTT
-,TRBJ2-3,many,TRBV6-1,CASRPRAADTQYF,TGTGCCAGCAGGCCGAGGGCCGCAGATACGCAGTATTTT
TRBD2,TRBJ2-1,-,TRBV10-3,CATRLAGSENEQFF,TGTGCCACCCGACTAGCGGGATCGGAAAATGAGCAGTTCTTC
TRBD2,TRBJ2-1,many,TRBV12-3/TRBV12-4,CASSFGLADNEQFF,TGTGCCAGCAGTTTTGGCCTAGCGGACAATGAGCAGTTCTTC
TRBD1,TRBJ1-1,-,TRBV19,CASSIRQGSVGTEAFF,TGTGCCAGTAGTATCCGACAGGGCTCGGTGGGTACTGAAGCTTTCTTT
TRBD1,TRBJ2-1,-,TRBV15,CATSRDRFYNEQFF,TGTGCCACCAGCAGGGACAGGTTCTACAATGAGCAGTTCTTC
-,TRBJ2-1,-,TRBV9,CASSSWGPDEQFF,TGTGCCAGCAGCTCCTGGGGGCCCGATGAGCAGTTCTTC
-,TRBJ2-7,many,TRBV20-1,CSASDREGEQYF,TGCAGTGCCTCGGACAGGGAGGGCGAGCAGTACTTC
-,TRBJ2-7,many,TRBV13,CASSLGSLSFYEQYF,TGTGCCAGCAGCTTGGGTAGCCTATCTTTCTACGAGCAGTACTTC
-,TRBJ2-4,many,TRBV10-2,CASSDVLEAKNIQYF,TGCGCCAGCAGTGATGTCCTAGAAGCCAAAAACATTCAGTACTTC
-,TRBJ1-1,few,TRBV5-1,CASSLQGISAEAFF,TGCGCCAGCAGCTTGCAGGGTATCAGCGCTGAAGCTTTCTTT
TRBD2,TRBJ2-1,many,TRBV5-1,CASSSGAWNEQFF,TGCGCCAGCAGCAGCGGGGCCTGGAATGAGCAGTTCTTC
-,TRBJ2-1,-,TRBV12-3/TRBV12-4,CASSLRPENEQFF,TGTGCCAGCAGTTTAAGGCCGGAGAATGAGCAGTTCTTC
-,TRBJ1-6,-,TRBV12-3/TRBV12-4,CASSLGALNSPLHF,TGTGCCAGCAGTTTAGGGGCCCTTAATTCACCCCTCCACTTT
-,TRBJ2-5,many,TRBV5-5,CASSSGPGEQETQYF,TGTGCCAGCAGCTCGGGGCCCGGGGAACAAGAGACCCAGTACTTC
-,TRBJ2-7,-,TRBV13,CASSLGGRCEQYF,TGTGCCAGCAGCTTGGGGGGCCGCTGCGAGCAGTACTTC
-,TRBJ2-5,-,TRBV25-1,CASSDPNQETQYF,TGTGCCAGCAGTGACCCGAACCAAGAGACCCAGTACTTC
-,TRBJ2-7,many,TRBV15,CATSPPEGPHEQYF,TGTGCCACCAGCCCACCTGAAGGACCTCACGAGCAGTACTTC
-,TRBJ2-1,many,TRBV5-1,CASSLEFPYNEQFF,TGCGCCAGCAGCTTGGAATTCCCTTACAATGAGCAGTTCTTC
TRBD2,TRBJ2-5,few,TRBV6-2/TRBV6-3,CASSSDSGTSGSVGETQYF,TGTGCCAGCAGTAGCGATTCCGGGACTAGCGGGAGTGTTGGAGAGACCCAGTACTTC
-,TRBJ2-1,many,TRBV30,CACLTIGNEQFF,TGTGCCTGCCTTACAATAGGCAATGAGCAGTTCTTC
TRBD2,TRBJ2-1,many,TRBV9,CASSVAWTSGSGYNEQFF,TGTGCCAGCAGCGTAGCGTGGACTAGCGGGAGCGGGTACAATGAGCAGTTCTTC
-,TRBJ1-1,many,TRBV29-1,CSVEGGQERAQVEAFF,TGCAGCGTTGAAGGGGGGCAGGAGAGGGCCCAGGTTGAAGCTTTCTTT
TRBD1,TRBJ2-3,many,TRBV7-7,CASSPQGQGAFTDTQYF,TGTGCTAGCAGCCCACAGGGACAGGGGGCGTTCACAGATACGCAGTATTTT
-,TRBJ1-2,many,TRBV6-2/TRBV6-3,CASSYLGGAFNYGYTF,TGTGCCAGCAGTTACCTGGGCGGCGCTTTTAACTATGGCTACACCTTC
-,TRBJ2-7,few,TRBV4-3,CASSHEPPGRGTYEQYF,TGCGCCAGCAGCCATGAGCCCCCGGGACGGGGGACCTACGAGCAGTACTTC
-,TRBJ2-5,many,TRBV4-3,CASSQSRSQETQYF,TGCGCCAGCAGCCAGTCCAGGTCCCAAGAGACCCAGTACTTC
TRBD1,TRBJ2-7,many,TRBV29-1,CSVAPGQGGGSYEQYF,TGCAGCGTCGCTCCGGGACAGGGAGGTGGGTCCTACGAGCAGTACTTC
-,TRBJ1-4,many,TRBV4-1,CASSQDHGRLPNEKLFF,TGCGCCAGCAGCCAAGATCATGGCCGCCTCCCAAATGAAAAACTGTTTTTT